This T cell receptor beta chain was observed in a study of cytomegalovirus exposure and HLA in healthy donors. Data came from immunoSEQ multiplex PCR; TCRdb stores just in-frame clones and leaves some out. Of approximately 300,000 clones in the sample, 86% are singletons; the top ten hold over 0.8%. In the case of this clone: Its antigen is unknown.

Broader study findings: The finding came from a later analysis; first-cohort TCR clusters tended to co-occur in the 130 or so validation repertoires.

Trimming cost V 5 bases and J 5 bases; bases outside gene matches: 8. There are 14 residues in the CDR3. Germline V gives CDR1 SGHTA, CDR2 FQGNSA. Separate from the roughly 700-subject first cohort, the roughly 120-subject validation cohort was the one that the donors belonged to. This receptor was identified in a woman aged 18 to 35 in good health and CMV-seronegative. The sample was PBMCs. The chain uses TRBV7-2 and TRBJ2-5; TRBD2 matches 7 bases. The CDR3 loop is CASSQLAPAETQYF. CDR3 bases: TGTGCCAGCAGCCAACTAGCGCCCGCGGAGACCCAGTACTTC.